This T cell receptor beta chain stems from a study of brain T cells in children with intractable seizures. Study-wide points: Clones missing pre-surgery may reflect undersampling of that blood sample.

CDR3 length: 17 amino acids. Trimming took 2 bases from V and 4 from J; bases not matched to a gene: 11. From germline, CDR1 is SQVTM and CDR2 ANQGSEA. The data were produced by immunoSEQ multiplex PCR, yet TCRdb's version contains in-frame clones alone and is incomplete. Of around 70,000 clones listed, approximately 94% are singletons. Concerning this clone itself: Its antigen is still unknown.

The TCR originated in a boy less than two years old with tuberous sclerosis and intractable seizures. The sequencing here drew on peripheral blood, taken at surgery. The rearrangement joins TRBV29-1 to TRBJ2-3, with 11 bases lining up with TRBD2. The CDR3: CSVETIGALAGADTQYF. The CDR3 DNA reads as TGCAGCGTTGAAACGATAGGTGCACTAGCGGGAGCAGATACGCAGTATTTT.